The 25 T cell receptor beta chains listed next were all sequenced from one sample in a study of blood T cells in healthy people across ages. Through a sample-barcoded 5' primer and a J-beta primer mix, a second PCR was run for 7 to 11 cycles. TCRdb redid the calling of the 5' RACE reads with MiXCR, one entry per CDR3 protein. The sample lists roughly 500,000 distinct CDR3 sequences; approximately 25% were seen once. The same data also contributed to another study, on T cells of mothers and their children.

The specimen sequenced was blood. Every receptor here comes from a boy younger than 18 in good health.

Many counts were recorded for this clonotype. The genes are TRBV29-1 and TRBJ1-4, with D unresolved. CDR1 SQVTM and CDR2 ANQGSEA come from the germline V gene. V lost 3 bases and J lost 8, with 10 bases in between. The CDR3 is made up of 12 amino acids. The CDR3 bases are TGCAGCGTTGATCCCGGAGGGGAAAAACTGTTTTTT. Translated: CSVDPGGEKLFF.

Only a few counts were recorded for this clonotype. The chain employs TRBV20-1 and TRBJ2-5; perhaps TRBD2 as D (5 bases). Judging by the DNA end, TRBJ2-7 fits better; the J call may be wrong. Germline CDR1 DFQATT, CDR2 SNEGSKA (reference sequence). This CDR3 comprises 15 residues. CDR3: CSALSRASPSYEQYF. The CDR3 nucleotides read TGCAGTGCGCTCTCGAGGGCTTCACCCTCCTACGAGCAGTACTTC.

The V call is TRBV20-1, the J call TRBJ2-3, with TRBD2 matching 9 bases. This CDR3 comprises 15 residues. After removal of 1 base from V and 2 bases from J, the junction contained 4 bases not matched to a gene. The germline V gene has CDR1 DFQATT and CDR2 SNEGSKA (reference sequence). CDR3 sequence: CSARGGGADTDTQYF. The CDR3 region has the DNA TGCAGTGCTAGAGGCGGGGGGGCCGACACAGATACGCAGTATTTT.

This clonotype was observed a handful of times. This chain connects TRBV12-3 or TRBV12-4 to TRBJ2-7; D possibly corresponds to TRBD2 (5 bases). This CDR3 spans 14 amino acids. Between the trimmed V and J ends, which lost 3 bases and 5 bases, there was a span of 14 bases. CDR3 loop: CASSLPRDGNEQYF. CDR3 bases: TGTGCCAGCAGTTTGCCACGGGATGGTAACGAGCAGTACTTC.

This clonotype has only a few counts. The gene calls are TRBV6-2 or TRBV6-3 and TRBJ2-7; possibly TRBD1 for D (7 bases). CDR1 is MNHEY and CDR2 is SVGEGT in the germline V gene. This CDR3 region has 15 residues. V shed 2 bases and J shed 4 bases, with 15 bases lying between them. CDR3 bases: TGTGCCAGCAGTTACGCGGGGACAGCCCTATACGAGCAGTACTTC. Translated: CASSYAGTALYEQYF.

There are a few counts of this clonotype. The chain is built from TRBV7-3 and TRBJ2-1; TRBD2 matches 10 bases. The V gene's germline CDR1 is SGHTA and CDR2 FQGTGA. The trim removed 5 bases at V and 3 bases at J, leaving 4 bases unmatched. The CDR3 is made up of 15 amino acids. The CDR3 DNA sequence: TGTGCCAGCAGCCCGACTAGCGGGCTCTACAATGAGCAGTTCTTC. This translates into CASSPTSGLYNEQFF. Full variable domain (outside the CDR3, taken from reference TRBV7-3 and TRBJ2-1): GAGVSQTPSNKVTEKGKYVELRCDPISGHTALYWYRQSLGQGPEFLIYFQGTGAADDSGLPNDRFFAVRPEGSVSTLKIQRTERGDSAVYLCASSPTSGLYNEQFFGPGTRLTVL.

V gene TRBV20-1 combines with J gene TRBJ2-5, with 7 nucleotides matching TRBD2. V shed 1 base, J shed 1 base, and the junction held 18 bases outside the gene matches. This CDR3 comprises 19 residues. Germline CDR1 reads DFQATT; CDR2 reads SNEGSKA (reference sequence). CDR3 protein: CSARGVGGDNNLFQETQYF. CDR3 in DNA: TGCAGTGCTAGAGGGGTGGGAGGGGATAACAACCTTTTCCAAGAGACCCAGTACTTC.

There are many counts of this clonotype. V is TRBV14 and J is TRBJ2-1; unclear D gene. V lost 5 bases and J lost 4, with 3 bases in between. CDR1 is SGHDN and CDR2 is FVKESK in the germline V gene. The CDR3 extends over 11 amino acids. The DNA of the CDR3 is TGTGCCAGCAGCGTATACAATGAGCAGTTCTTC. Protein product: CASSVYNEQFF.

Many counts were recorded for this clonotype. J is TRBJ1-2 and V is TRBV29-1; 9 bases agree with TRBD1. With 4 bases clipped from V and 8 bases from J, the junction kept 17 bases outside the gene matches. The CDR3 runs to 16 residues. Germline CDR1 reads SQVTM; CDR2 reads ANQGSEA. The CDR3 reads CSVADAGTGNLRGYTF. CDR3 bases: TGCAGCGTTGCGGATGCCGGGACAGGGAATTTGAGAGGCTACACCTTC.

This clonotype came up a few times. J is TRBJ2-1 and V is TRBV12-5; D not certain. V was clipped by 2 bases and J by 4 bases, with 6 bases between them. This CDR3 is 13 amino acids long. The germline V gene encodes CDR1 LGHNT and CDR2 FRNRAP. In nucleotides, the CDR3 is TGTGCTAGTGGTTTGTCCCGGTACAATGAGCAGTTCTTC. Translation gives CASGLSRYNEQFF.

A remark on this clonotype: A clone one base away is much larger, so this may be a read error. The chain uses TRBV4-3 and TRBJ2-5, with 9 bases matching TRBD1. Trimming removed 6 bases from V and 1 base from J; junction bases left unmatched: 9. CDR3 length: 16 amino acids. Germline values: CDR1 LGHNA, CDR2 YSLEER. Written as DNA, the CDR3 is TGCGCCAGCAGTCGTACCCGGGACAGGGCCCAAGAGACCCAGTACTTC. Translation: CASSRTRDRAQETQYF.

V and J are TRBV7-9 and TRBJ1-4; no firm D call. The V end was cut by 4 bases, the J end by 6 bases, with 18 bases between. The CDR3 spans 16 residues. The germline V gene has CDR1 SEHNR and CDR2 FQNEAQ (reference sequence). CDR3 region: CASSSRWPTQDEKLFF. Here the CDR3 DNA reads TGTGCCAGCAGCTCACGCTGGCCGACGCAGGATGAAAAACTGTTTTTT.

This rearrangement joins TRBV20-1 to TRBJ2-5, with 8 bases fitting TRBD2. V lost 5 bases and J lost 9; bases outside the gene matches: 14. The CDR3 sequence is 14 residues long. From germline, CDR1 is DFQATT and CDR2 SNEGSKA (reference sequence). The CDR3 loop is CSALTSTTGGAQYF. The DNA for the CDR3 is TGCAGTGCTCTGACTAGCACGACGGGGGGGGCCCAGTACTTC.

The rearrangement links TRBV4-3 to TRBJ1-1; D is ambiguous. Germline V gene data show CDR1 as LGHNA and CDR2 as YSLEER. CDR3 length: 15 amino acids. Trimming removed 0 bases at V and 7 bases at J, with 15 bases between. CDR3 residues: CASSQDLVGSDEAFF. The CDR3 DNA reads as TGCGCCAGCAGCCAAGATTTAGTGGGTTCCGATGAAGCTTTCTTT.

This clonotype was seen a handful of times. V is TRBV7-8 and J is TRBJ2-7; D unclear. V dropped 9 bases and J dropped 7 bases, with 19 bases sitting between them. This CDR3 is built from 13 residues. Germline CDR1 reads SGHVS; CDR2 reads FQNEAQ. Here the CDR3 reads CASKPPPMGEQYF. The CDR3 coding sequence is TGTGCCAGTAAGCCCCCTCCTATGGGGGAGCAGTACTTC.

This clonotype was seen a single time. The V gene is TRBV5-4, the J gene TRBJ2-2; TRBD2 matches 11 bases. The ends lost 3 bases at V and 5 bases at J; junction bases unmatched: 6. Germline assignment: CDR1 SGHNT and CDR2 YYREEE (reference sequence). This CDR3 contains 16 residues. DNA of the CDR3: TGTGCCAGCAGCTCGGGACTAGCGGATAGGACCGGGGAGCTGTTTTTT. Protein: CASSSGLADRTGELFF.

A single count supports this clonotype. V is TRBV4-1 and J is TRBJ2-5, with a weak D call TRBD2 (6 bases). The better agreement between TRBJ2-7 and the DNA end casts doubt on the J call. Germline lookup yields CDR1 MGHRA and CDR2 YSYEKL. CDR3 length: 17 amino acids. In DNA form, the CDR3 reads TGCGCCAGCAGCCCAATTGTCCACGGGGGATCCCCCTACGAGCAGTACTTC. Translation gives CASSPIVHGGSPYEQYF.

In its sample, this clonotype was seen many times. The V and J genes are TRBV10-3 and TRBJ1-6, with D unresolved. The CDR3 is made up of 12 amino acids. Per the germline V gene, CDR1 is ENHRY and CDR2 is SYGVKD. Trimming left V 0 bases short and J 9 bases short, with 3 bases between. This CDR3 is CAISESSSPLHF. CDR3 nucleotides: TGTGCCATCAGTGAGTCGTCTTCACCCCTCCACTTT.

There are a few counts of this clonotype. The rearrangement joins TRBV6-5 to TRBJ1-1; TRBD1 agrees at 8 bases. Germline values: CDR1 MNHEY, CDR2 SVGAGI. The CDR3 covers 16 residues. V trimming: 0 bases; J trimming: 4 bases; junction bases outside the gene matches: 7. The CDR3 DNA is TGTGCCAGCAGTTACTCGGGACAGGTATGGGGCACTGAAGCTTTCTTT. Its translation is CASSYSGQVWGTEAFF.

This clonotype was seen many times. This chain's CDR3 is CAISPGSANTGELFF. In DNA, the CDR3 is TGTGCCATCAGTCCAGGGTCAGCGAACACCGGGGAGCTGTTTTTT. V is TRBV10-3 and J is TRBJ2-2; D is possibly TRBD1 (5 bases). V gave up 5 bases and J gave up 0 bases, with 10 bases separating them. This CDR3 has 15 amino acids. Germline CDR1 is ENHRY and CDR2 is SYGVKD.

The DNA for the CDR3 is TGTGCCAGCAGTGTGTGGGACCTTAACAATGAGCAGTTCTTC. Its protein product is CASSVWDLNNEQFF. The chain joins TRBV2 to TRBJ2-1; D may be TRBD1 or TRBD2 (5 bases each). Trimming took off 4 bases at V and 5 bases at J, with 12 bases between the two ends. CDR3 length equals 14 residues. Germline V gives CDR1 SNHLY, CDR2 FYNNEI.

CDR3 nucleotides: TGCAGTGCTAGACAGGGGGAAGTCAGCTATGGCTACACCTTC. This codes for CSARQGEVSYGYTF. The rearrangement uses TRBV20-1 and TRBJ1-2, with 7 bases lining up with TRBD1. This CDR3 region has 14 residues. The germline gives CDR1 DFQATT, CDR2 SNEGSKA (reference sequence). Trimming cost V 2 bases and J 4 bases; bases outside gene matches: 7.

To note about this clonotype: Sequence at one end of the junction differs from germline and may be a read error. This rearrangement joins TRBV7-9 to TRBJ2-7; 11 bases match TRBD1. CDR3 size: 15 residues. Germline assignment: CDR1 SEHNR and CDR2 FQNEAQ (reference sequence). Here the CDR3 DNA reads TGTGCCAGCAGCTTACGGACAGGGGGCTCCGACGAGCAGTACTTC. Translation: CASSLRTGGSDEQYF.

This clonotype was observed a handful of times. The chain is built from TRBV30 and TRBJ1-3; D might be TRBD1 (5 bases). This CDR3 has 13 amino acids. Looked up from germline, CDR1 is GTSNPN and CDR2 is SVGIG (reference sequence). Between the trimmed V and J ends, which lost 8 bases and 1 base, there was a span of 12 bases. The CDR3 bases are TGTGCCCTTCGACAGACGTCTGGAAACACCATATATTTT. The encoded protein is CALRQTSGNTIYF.

This clonotype was observed a handful of times. This chain connects TRBV28 to TRBJ1-1, with D tentatively TRBD1 (5 bases). The V gene lost 7 bases and the J gene lost 1 base, with 13 bases spanning the gap. The CDR3 length is 14 residues. CDR1 and CDR2 (germline): MDHEN, SYDVKM. The CDR3: CASKNGGTNTEAFF. In nucleotides, the CDR3 is TGTGCCAGCAAGAACGGAGGGACGAACACTGAAGCTTTCTTT.